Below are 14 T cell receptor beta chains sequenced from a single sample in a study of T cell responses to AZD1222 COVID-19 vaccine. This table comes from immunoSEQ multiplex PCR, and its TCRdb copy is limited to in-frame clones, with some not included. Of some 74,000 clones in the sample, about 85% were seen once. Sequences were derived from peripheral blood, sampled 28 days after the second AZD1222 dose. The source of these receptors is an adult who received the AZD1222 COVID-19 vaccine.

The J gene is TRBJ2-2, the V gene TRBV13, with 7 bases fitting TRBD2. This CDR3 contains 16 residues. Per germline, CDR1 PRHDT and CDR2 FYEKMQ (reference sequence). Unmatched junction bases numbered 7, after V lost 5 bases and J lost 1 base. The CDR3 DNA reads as TGTGCCAGCAGCCCAACAGCGGGGCTGAACACCGGGGAGCTGTTTTTT. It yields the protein CASSPTAGLNTGELFF.

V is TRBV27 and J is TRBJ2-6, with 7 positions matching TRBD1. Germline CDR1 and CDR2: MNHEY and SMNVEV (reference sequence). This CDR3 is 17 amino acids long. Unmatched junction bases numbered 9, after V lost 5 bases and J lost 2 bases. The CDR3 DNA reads TGTGCCAGCAGTCCCGACAAGGGGGCCCCTGGGGCCAACGTCCTGACTTTC. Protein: CASSPDKGAPGANVLTF.

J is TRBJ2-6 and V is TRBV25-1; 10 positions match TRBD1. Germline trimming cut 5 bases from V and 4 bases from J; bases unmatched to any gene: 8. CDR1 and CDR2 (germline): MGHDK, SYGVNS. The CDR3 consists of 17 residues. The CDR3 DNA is TGTGCCAGCAGTCACCGGGACAGGGGTGGCGGGGCCAACGTCCTGACTTTC. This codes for CASSHRDRGGGANVLTF.

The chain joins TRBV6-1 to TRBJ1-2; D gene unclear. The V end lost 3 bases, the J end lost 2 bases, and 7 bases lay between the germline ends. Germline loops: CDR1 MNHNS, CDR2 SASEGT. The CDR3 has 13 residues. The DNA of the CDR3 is TGTGCCAGCAGTGAGGAGAGAAACTATGGCTACACCTTC. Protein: CASSEERNYGYTF.

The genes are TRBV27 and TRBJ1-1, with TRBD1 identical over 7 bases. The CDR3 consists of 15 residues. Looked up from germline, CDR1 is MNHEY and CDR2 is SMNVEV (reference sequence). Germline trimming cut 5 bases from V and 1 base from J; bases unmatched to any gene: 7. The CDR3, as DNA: TGTGCCAGCAGTCCCCATGGGACAGAGAACACTGAAGCTTTCTTT. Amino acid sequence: CASSPHGTENTEAFF.

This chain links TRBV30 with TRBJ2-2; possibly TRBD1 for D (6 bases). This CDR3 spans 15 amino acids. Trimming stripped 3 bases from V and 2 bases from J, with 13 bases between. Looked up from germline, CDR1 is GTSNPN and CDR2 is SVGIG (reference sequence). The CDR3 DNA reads TGTGCCTGGAGGCAGGGGCCGATAAACACCGGGGAGCTGTTTTTT. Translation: CAWRQGPINTGELFF.

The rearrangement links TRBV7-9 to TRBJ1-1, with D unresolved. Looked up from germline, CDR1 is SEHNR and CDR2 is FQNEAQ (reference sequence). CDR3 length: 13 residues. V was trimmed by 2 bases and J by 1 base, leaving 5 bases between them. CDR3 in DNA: TGTGCCAGCAGCTTATGGGGGAACACTGAAGCTTTCTTT. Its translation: CASSLWGNTEAFF. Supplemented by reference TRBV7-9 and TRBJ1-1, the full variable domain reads DTGVSQNPRHKITKRGQNVTFRCDPISEHNRLYWYRQTLGQGPEFLTYFQNEAQLEKSRLLSDRFSAERPKGSFSTLEIQRTEQGDSAMYLCASSLWGNTEAFFGQGTRLTVV.

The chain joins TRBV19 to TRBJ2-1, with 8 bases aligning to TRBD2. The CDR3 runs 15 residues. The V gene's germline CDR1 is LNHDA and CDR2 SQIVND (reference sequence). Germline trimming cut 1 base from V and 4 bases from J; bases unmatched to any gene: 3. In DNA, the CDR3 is TGTGCCAGTAGTATAGCGGGACTAGGGTACAATGAGCAGTTCTTC. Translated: CASSIAGLGYNEQFF.

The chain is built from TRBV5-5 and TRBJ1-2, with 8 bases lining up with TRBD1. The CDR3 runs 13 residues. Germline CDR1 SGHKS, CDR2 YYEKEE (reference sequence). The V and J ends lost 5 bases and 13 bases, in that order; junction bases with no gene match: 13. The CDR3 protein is CASSYGQGEGSTF. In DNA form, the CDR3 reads TGTGCCAGCAGTTACGGACAGGGCGAGGGTTCCACCTTC. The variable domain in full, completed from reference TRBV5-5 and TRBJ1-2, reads DAGVTQSPTHLIKTRGQQVTLRCSPISGHKSVSWYQQVLGQGPQFIFQYYEKEERGRGNFPDRFSARQFPNYSSELNVNALLLGDSALYLCASSYGQGEGSTFGSGTRLTVV.

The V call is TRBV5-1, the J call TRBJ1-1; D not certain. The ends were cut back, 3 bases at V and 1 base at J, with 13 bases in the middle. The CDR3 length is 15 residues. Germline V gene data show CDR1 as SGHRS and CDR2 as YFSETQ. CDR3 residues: CASSYPPDRNTEAFF. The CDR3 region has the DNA TGCGCCAGCAGCTACCCCCCCGATAGGAACACTGAAGCTTTCTTT.

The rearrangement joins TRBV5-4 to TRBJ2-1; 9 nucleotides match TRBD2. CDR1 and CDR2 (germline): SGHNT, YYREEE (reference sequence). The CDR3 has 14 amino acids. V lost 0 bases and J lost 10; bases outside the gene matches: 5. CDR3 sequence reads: CASSLALAGQEQFF. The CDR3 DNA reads TGTGCCAGCAGCTTGGCGCTAGCGGGACAAGAGCAGTTCTTC.

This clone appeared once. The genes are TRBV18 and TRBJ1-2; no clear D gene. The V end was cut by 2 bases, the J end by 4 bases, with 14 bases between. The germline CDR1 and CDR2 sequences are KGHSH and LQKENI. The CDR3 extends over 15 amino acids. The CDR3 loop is CASSPGHMGSYGYTF. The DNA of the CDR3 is TGTGCCAGCTCACCAGGGCATATGGGGTCCTATGGCTACACCTTC. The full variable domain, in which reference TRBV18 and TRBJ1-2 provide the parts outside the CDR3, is NAGVMQNPRHLVRRRGQEARLRCSPMKGHSHVYWYRQLPEEGLKFMVYLQKENIIDESGMPKERFSAEFPKEGPSILRIQQVVRGDSAAYFCASSPGHMGSYGYTFGSGTRLTVV.

The CDR3: CAIGQGATYNSPLHF. DNA of the CDR3: TGTGCCATCGGACAGGGGGCTACGTATAATTCACCCCTCCACTTT. The chain has TRBV10-3 and TRBJ1-6; the match to TRBD1 covers 11 bases. CDR3 size: 15 residues. The V gene's germline CDR1 is ENHRY and CDR2 SYGVKD. V lost 8 bases and J lost 4; bases outside the gene matches: 4.

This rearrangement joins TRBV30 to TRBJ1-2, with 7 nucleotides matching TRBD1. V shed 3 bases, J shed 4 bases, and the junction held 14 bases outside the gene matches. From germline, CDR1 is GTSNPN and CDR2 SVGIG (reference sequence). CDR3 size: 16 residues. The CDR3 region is CAWRRRGTGLSYGYTF. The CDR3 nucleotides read TGTGCCTGGAGGCGCAGGGGGACCGGGCTATCCTATGGCTACACCTTC.